This T cell receptor (beta chain) comes out of a study of shared clonotypes between healthy human individuals (TCRdb year 2020). Broadly, across the study: The cohort comprised two women and three men aged 18 to 49 years. To estimate repertoire size and how much clonotypes are shared between individuals, the study performed deep sequencing of blood TCR repertoires from a few healthy adults. For each donor, CD4 naive and CD4 memory were each given three plates, CD8 naive was given two plates, and CD8 memory was given one plate. Per donor, leukapheresis produced somewhere between about 0.94 and 9 billion PBMCs. To increase sequencing depth and limit assay-specific biases, TCR repertoire library preparation and sequencing were carried out by different laboratories using diverse techniques.

TCR CDR3 regions were amplified from genomic DNA by multiplex PCR using the deep immunoSEQ assay. For each cell subset, the extracted genomic DNA was distributed evenly across all wells of several immunoSEQ 96-well plates, and each plate served as one replicate. For sorted subsets, roughly 200 ng of genomic DNA, equivalent to roughly 30,000 T cell genomes, went into each replicate PCR. Purified libraries were quantified with a Qubit 3.0 fluorometer, sized on a Bioanalyzer 2100, and re-quantified with the KAPA Library Quantification kit. Each immunoSEQ 96-well plate was sequenced on its own single-read 150-cycle Illumina NextSeq 550 flow cell. The source study handled its data this way. Because the immunoSEQ output included only junctional sequences and no quality scores, the filtering could not be the same as the filtering used for full-length reads. To assign V/J genes and CDR3, sequences were annotated against IMGT germline references using PyIR, a Python wrapper for IgBLAST v1.9. Any read was removed if the V/J assignment was weak (E-value above 1e-6), the CDR3 was missing, or the read contained stop codons, out-of-frame junctions, or ambiguous translated residues. V3J clonotypes were defined as sequences sharing the same inferred V gene, J gene, and CDR3 amino acid sequence. The percentage overlap between two repertoires was calculated by dividing the number of shared unique clonotypes by the size of the smaller repertoire. Three approaches were used to assess repertoire richness: RTK rarefaction, the Chao1 estimator, and Recon v2.1 estimates of unobserved clonotypes. OLGA was used to compute generation probabilities for all TCRbeta clonotypes that the gDNA method yielded from several donors. The table was pulled from immuneACCESS by TCRdb, which kept in-frame rearrangements only. Such tables lose some clones; where checked, under half of the loss comes from unresolved V genes, and the rest has no known cause. V, J and clone size are taken as reported in that table, and D and trimming were inferred from the DNA itself. Present in this sample are under 1 million clones, around 96% of which were seen just once. About 0.21% of the sample comes from the top ten.

CD8 naive samples were CD45RO-negative cells positively selected for CCR7, giving a CD45RA+CCR7+ population that excluded TemRA cells. Healthy HIV-negative adults with no recently reported acute infections or vaccinations were included as donors. Only Caucasian adults living in Nashville, Tennessee, USA were represented among the donors. After blood collection by leukapheresis, PBMCs were isolated using Ficoll-Histopaque density gradient centrifugation and then cryopreserved in the vapor phase of liquid nitrogen. Analytical flow cytometry was used to check the purity and quantity of each magnetically sorted T cell population. Genomic DNA was isolated from each sorted fraction and quantified by UV absorbance on a Nanodrop 2000c. Including cysteine and phenylalanine, the CDR3 has 16 amino acids. Only the CDR3 DNA stays, 48 bases, in frame from base 1. V and J are trimmed by 3 bases and 7 bases, and the gene matches miss 5 bases of the junction. In the germline V gene (reference sequence), CDR1 corresponds to MNHEY and CDR2 to SMNVEV.

What the authors observed across the whole study: Pairwise subsampling indicated that sequencing depth was expected to affect the degree of clonotype sharing among donors. When several donors were compared, the shared fraction of clonotypes was around 4.6% for naive CD4, roughly 3.4% for naive CD8, 2.3% for memory CD4, and 0.35% to 0.4% for memory CD8. Naive subsets generally had larger estimated clonotype richness than memory subsets. Compared with non-shared clonotypes, the clonotypes found in all four sorted-subset donors had higher generation probabilities. Sampling was restricted to blood, and TCR repertoires in tissues likely differ from the TCR repertoires found in blood. The genetic and exposure-history diversity represented was limited by the small number of donors. Rarefaction of sorted-subset datasets indicated incomplete sequencing despite the large sequencing depth.

About this clone: Its antigen has not been determined. No qualities accompany the bases; no much larger clone lies one base away.

Sequenced sample: naive CD8+ T cells sorted from blood. The label giving this sample's cell subset or site can be read as: CD45RA+CCR7+. The TCR sequence derives from a man aged 25 to 40 in good health. Recombination linked TRBV27 to TRBJ2-1, and TRBD2 aligns with 14 junction nucleotides. The CDR3: CASSLGTSGSGNEQFF. The sequenced DNA: TGTGCCAGCAGTTTGGGGACTAGCGGGAGTGGTAATGAGCAGTTCTTC.